The T cell receptor (beta chain) described here comes from a study of graft-versus-host responses after intestinal transplantation. Study details: Multivisceral, liver-intestinal, or isolated intestinal grafts were transplanted into recipients. Whole-study findings and limits: Graft-donor T cell macrochimerism in patients accompanied high graft-versus-host to host-versus-graft clonal ratios in allografts. GvH clones turned up in recipient marrow; some had shown up first in ileum or blood. Among circulating GvH clones, peak levels were associated with early post-transplant declines in HvG clones.

This clone turned up a few times. Antigen unknown. This table comes from immunoSEQ multiplex PCR, and its TCRdb copy is limited to in-frame clones, with some not included. The data show over 75,000 clones, with around 86% seen just once and 1.4% held by the top ten. The CDR3 is 17 amino acids. The V segment lost 4 bases and the J segment 5 bases; nucleotides outside the gene matches: 14. CDR1 SGHRS and CDR2 YFSETQ come from the germline V gene. V is TRBV5-1 and J is TRBJ2-7, with TRBD2 matching over 11 bases. The sample in question was PBMCs, obtained 255 days after intestinal transplant. This sequence was found in a human patient who received an intestinal transplant, so some T cells may come from the graft donor. Here the CDR3 DNA reads TGCGCCAGCAGCCCCTTTGCGACTAGCGGGATGGCTCACGAGCAGTACTTC. It translates to CASSPFATSGMAHEQYF. The variable domain in full, completed from reference TRBV5-1 and TRBJ2-7, reads KAGVTQTPRYLIKTRGQQVTLSCSPISGHRSVSWYQQTPGQGLQFLFEYFSETQRNKGNFPGRFSGRQFSNSRSEMNVSTLELGDSALYLCASSPFATSGMAHEQYFGPGTRLTVT.